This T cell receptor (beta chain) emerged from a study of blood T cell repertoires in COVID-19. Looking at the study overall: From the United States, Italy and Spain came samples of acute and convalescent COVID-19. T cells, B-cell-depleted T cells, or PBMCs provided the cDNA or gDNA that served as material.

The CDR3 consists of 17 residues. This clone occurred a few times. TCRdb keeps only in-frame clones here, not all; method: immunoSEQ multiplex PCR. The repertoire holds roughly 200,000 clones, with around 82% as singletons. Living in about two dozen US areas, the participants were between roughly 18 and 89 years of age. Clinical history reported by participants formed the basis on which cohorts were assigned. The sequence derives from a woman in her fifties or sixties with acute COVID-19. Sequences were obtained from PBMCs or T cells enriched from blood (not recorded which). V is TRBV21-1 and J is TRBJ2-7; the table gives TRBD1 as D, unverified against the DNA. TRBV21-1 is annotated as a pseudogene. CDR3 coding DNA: TGTGCCAGCAGCATCTCGCGGACAGGGGGCGTCCCCCACGAGCAGTACGTC. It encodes CASSISRTGGVPHEQYV.